The clone carrying this TCR beta chain was found a few times. The data originate from a study of molecular identifiers for immune sequencing clone quantification. TCRdb fed the PCR reads into MiXCR, producing one record per CDR3 protein. Here the sample spans under 800,000 distinct CDR3 sequences, over 25% being singletons. Germline lookup yields CDR1 LNHNV and CDR2 YYDKDF (reference sequence). The V end lost 2 bases, the J end lost 1 base, and 11 bases lay between the germline ends. This CDR3 has 15 amino acids. The J gene is TRBJ1-2, the V gene TRBV15; D might be TRBD1 (5 bases). What was sequenced was naive CD8+ T cells from blood, with Jurkat cell RNA spiked in. Specified subset: FACS-sorted CD8+CD4-CCR7+CD45RA+ naive T cells. This clonotype was obtained from a human donor in good health. Some libraries in this study had Jurkat cell RNA spiked in. CDR3 bases: TGTGCCACCAGCAGACAGGGAACTGTTAACTATGGCTACACCTTC. Translation: CATSRQGTVNYGYTF. Full variable domain (outside the CDR3, taken from reference TRBV15 and TRBJ1-2): DAMVIQNPRYQVTQFGKPVTLSCSQTLNHNVMYWYQQKSSQAPKLLFHYYDKDFNNEADTPDNFQSRRPNTSFCFLDIRSPGLGDTAMYLCATSRQGTVNYGYTFGSGTRLTVV.